The clone carrying this TCR beta chain occurred a few times. Its antigen is currently unknown. TCR beta CDR3 regions were amplified from RNA. The TCR CDR3 first-round RT-PCR relied on the HTBI primer set. In TCRdb, the multiplex PCR reads were re-called with MiXCR into one record per CDR3 protein. The data contain 250,000 to 300,000 distinct CDR3 sequences, around 20% of them seen just once; the ten biggest clones take up under 40%. The data were taken from a study of T cells in Graves' hyperthyroidism and ophthalmopathy. Findings and caveats of the study: Ophthalmopathy stood apart from stable hyperthyroidism in a 13 V-J model.

The CDR3 consists of 15 residues. Deletions cut 3 bases from V and 0 bases from J, with 6 bases between. The TCR comes from a man aged 50-59 years with Graves' ophthalmopathy. The J gene is TRBJ2-6, the V gene TRBV12-3 or TRBV12-4; no clear D gene. The source material was blood. The CDR3 coding sequence is TGTGCCAGCAGTTTCGGTCGCTCTGGGGCCAACGTCCTGACTTTC. This encodes CASSFGRSGANVLTF.